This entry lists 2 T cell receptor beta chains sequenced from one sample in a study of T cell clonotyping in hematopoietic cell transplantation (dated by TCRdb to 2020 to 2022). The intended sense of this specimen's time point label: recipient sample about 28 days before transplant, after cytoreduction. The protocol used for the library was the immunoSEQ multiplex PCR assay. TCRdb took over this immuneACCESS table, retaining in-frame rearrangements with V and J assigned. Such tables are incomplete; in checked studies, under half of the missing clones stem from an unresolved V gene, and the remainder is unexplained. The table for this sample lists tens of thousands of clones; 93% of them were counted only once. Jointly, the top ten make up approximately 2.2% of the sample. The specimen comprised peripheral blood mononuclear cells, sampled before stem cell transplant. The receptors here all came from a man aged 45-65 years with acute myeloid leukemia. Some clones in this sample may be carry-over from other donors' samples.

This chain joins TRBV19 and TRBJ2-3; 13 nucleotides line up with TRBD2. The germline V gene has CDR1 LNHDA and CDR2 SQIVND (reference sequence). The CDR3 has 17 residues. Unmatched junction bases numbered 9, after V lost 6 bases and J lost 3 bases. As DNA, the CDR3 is TGTGCCAGTAGCGGGAGACTAGCGGGGGGCAAAACAGATACGCAGTATTTT. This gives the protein CASSGRLAGGKTDTQYF.

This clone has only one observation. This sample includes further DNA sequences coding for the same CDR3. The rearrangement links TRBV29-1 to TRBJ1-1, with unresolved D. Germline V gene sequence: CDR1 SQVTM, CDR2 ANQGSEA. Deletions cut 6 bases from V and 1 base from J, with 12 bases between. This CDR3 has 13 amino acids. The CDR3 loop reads CSVARGGNTEAFF. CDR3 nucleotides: TGCAGCGTGGCCCGGGGAGGGAACACTGAAGCTTTCTTT.